This T cell receptor beta chain comes out of a study of identical twins. This clonotype was seen more than once but under ten times. Unmatched junction bases numbered 9, after V lost 5 bases and J lost 2 bases. Germline V gene data show CDR1 as SGHVS and CDR2 as FQNEAQ. The CDR3 covers 16 residues. Via MiXCR, TCRdb re-called the 5' RACE reads, giving one row per CDR3 protein. The table lists around 100,000 distinct CDR3 sequences, about 5.6% of them singletons. The sequenced sample consisted of memory T cells sorted from blood. J is TRBJ2-3 and V is TRBV7-8, with TRBD1 matching 8 bases. This TCR came from a woman in her fifties or sixties in good health. CDR3 coding DNA: TGTGCCAGCAGCCCGGGACAGGCGGTAGACACAGATACGCAGTATTTT. Protein product: CASSPGQAVDTDTQYF.